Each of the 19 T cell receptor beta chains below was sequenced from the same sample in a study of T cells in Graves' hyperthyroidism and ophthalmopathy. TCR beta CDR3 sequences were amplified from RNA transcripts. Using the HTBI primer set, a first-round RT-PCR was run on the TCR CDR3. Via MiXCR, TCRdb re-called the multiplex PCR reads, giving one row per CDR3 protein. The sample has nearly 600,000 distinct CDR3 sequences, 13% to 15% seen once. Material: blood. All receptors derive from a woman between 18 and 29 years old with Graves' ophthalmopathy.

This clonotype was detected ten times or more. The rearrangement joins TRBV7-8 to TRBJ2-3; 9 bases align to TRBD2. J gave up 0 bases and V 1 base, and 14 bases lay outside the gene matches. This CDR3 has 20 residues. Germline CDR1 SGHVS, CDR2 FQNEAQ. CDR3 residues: CASSLEGSGSLGTSTDTQYF. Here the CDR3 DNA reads TGTGCCAGCAGCTTAGAGGGTAGCGGGAGTTTGGGGACTAGCACAGATACGCAGTATTTT.

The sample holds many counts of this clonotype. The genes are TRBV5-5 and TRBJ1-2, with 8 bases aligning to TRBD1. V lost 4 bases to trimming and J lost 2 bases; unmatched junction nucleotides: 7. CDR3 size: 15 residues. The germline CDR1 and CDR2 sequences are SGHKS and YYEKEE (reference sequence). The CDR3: CASSLTGEGNYGYTF. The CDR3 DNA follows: TGTGCCAGCAGCCTGACAGGGGAGGGAAACTATGGCTACACCTTC.

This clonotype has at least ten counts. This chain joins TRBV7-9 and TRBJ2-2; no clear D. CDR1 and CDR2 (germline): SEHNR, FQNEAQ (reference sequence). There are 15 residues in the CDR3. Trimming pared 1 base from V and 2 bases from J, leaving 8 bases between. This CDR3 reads CASSLGSVNTGELFF. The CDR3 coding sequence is TGTGCCAGCAGCTTAGGATCAGTTAACACCGGGGAGCTGTTTTTT.

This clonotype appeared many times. The CDR3 is CASSYSSLDGETQYF. In DNA form, the CDR3 reads TGTGCCAGCAGTTACTCGAGCCTAGATGGAGAGACCCAGTACTTC. The chain joins TRBV6-6 to TRBJ2-5; D not certain. The CDR3 spans 15 residues. The V end was cut by 0 bases, the J end by 4 bases, with 12 bases between. The germline V gene has CDR1 MNHNY and CDR2 SVGAGI (reference sequence).

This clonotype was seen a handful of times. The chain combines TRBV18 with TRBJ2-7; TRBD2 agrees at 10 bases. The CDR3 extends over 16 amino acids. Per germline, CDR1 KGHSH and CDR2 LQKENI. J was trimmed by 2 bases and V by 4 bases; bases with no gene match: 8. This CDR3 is CASSLGSGRAPYEQYF. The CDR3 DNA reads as TGTGCCAGCTCACTAGGAAGCGGGAGGGCCCCCTACGAGCAGTACTTC.

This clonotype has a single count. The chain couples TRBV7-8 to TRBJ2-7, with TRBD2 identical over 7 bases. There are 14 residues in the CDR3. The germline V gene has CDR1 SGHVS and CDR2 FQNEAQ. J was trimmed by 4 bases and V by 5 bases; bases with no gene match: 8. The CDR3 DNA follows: TGTGCCAGCAGCGAACAAACTAGCGAGTACGAGCAGTACTTC. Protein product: CASSEQTSEYEQYF.

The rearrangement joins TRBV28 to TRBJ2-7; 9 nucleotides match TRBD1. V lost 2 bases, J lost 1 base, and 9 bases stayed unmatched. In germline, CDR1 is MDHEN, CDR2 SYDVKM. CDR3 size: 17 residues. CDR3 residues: CASSLILPGQGSYEQYF. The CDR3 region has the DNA TGTGCCAGCAGTTTAATCCTCCCGGGACAGGGATCCTACGAGCAGTACTTC.

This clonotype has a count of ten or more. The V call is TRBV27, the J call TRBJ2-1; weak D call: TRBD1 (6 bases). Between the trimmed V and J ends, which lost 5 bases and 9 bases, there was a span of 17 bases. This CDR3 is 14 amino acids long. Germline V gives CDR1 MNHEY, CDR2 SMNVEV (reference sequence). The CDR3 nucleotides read TGTGCCAGCAGTGCCCCCGACAGGCTAGGTGAGCAGTTCTTC. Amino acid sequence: CASSAPDRLGEQFF.

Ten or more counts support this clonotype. CDR3 sequence: CASSPRTPPDTQYF. In nucleotides, the CDR3 is TGTGCCAGCAGCCCTCGGACACCCCCAGATACGCAGTATTTT. V is TRBV9 and J is TRBJ2-3; D might be TRBD1 (5 bases). CDR3 size: 14 residues. The germline CDR1 and CDR2 sequences are SGDLS and YYNGEE. The V gene lost 4 bases and the J gene lost 4 bases, with 13 bases spanning the gap.

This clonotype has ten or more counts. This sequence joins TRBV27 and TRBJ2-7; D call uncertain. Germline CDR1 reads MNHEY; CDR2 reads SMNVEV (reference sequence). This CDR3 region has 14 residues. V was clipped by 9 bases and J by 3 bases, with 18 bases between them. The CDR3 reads CASMRLSGHYEQYF. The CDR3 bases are TGTGCCAGTATGCGGCTGAGTGGTCACTACGAGCAGTACTTC.

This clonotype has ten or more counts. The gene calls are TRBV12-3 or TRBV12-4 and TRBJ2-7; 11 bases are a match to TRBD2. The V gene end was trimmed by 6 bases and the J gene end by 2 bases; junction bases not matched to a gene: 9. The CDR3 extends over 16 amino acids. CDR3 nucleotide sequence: TGTGCCAGCAGCCCCCTAGGTAGCGGGAGGGCCTACGAGCAGTACTTC. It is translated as CASSPLGSGRAYEQYF.

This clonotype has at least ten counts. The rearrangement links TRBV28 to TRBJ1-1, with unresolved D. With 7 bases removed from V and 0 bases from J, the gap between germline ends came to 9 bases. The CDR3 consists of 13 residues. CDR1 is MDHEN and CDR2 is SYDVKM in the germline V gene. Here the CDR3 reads CASTASLNTEAFF. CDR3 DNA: TGTGCCAGCACGGCTTCGCTGAACACTGAAGCTTTCTTT.

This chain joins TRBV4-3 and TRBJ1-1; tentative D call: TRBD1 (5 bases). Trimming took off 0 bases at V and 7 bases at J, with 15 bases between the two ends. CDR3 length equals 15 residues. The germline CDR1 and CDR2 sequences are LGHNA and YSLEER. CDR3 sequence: CASSQEVWGRGEAFF. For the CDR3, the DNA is TGCGCCAGCAGCCAAGAGGTGTGGGGCCGGGGTGAAGCTTTCTTT.

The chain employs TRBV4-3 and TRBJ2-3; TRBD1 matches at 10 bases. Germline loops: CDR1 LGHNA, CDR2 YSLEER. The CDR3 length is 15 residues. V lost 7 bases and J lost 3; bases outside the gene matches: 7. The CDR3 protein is CASKSRTGGTDTQYF. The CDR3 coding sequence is TGCGCCAGCAAATCCAGGACAGGGGGTACAGATACGCAGTATTTT.

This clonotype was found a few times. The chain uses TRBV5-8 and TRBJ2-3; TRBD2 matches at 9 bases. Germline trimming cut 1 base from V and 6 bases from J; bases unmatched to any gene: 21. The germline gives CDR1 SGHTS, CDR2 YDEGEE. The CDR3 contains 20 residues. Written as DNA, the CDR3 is TGTGCCAGCAGCTTGCTTGCCTCGCGACTAGCGGAACCTCGGGAGGATACGCAGTATTTT. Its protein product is CASSLLASRLAEPREDTQYF.

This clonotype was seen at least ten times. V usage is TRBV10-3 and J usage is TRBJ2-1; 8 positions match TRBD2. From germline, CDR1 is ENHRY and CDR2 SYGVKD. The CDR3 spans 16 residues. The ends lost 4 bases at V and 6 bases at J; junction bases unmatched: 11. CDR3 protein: CAISGTSGLGVNEQFF. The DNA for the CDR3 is TGTGCCATCAGTGGAACCTCGGGACTAGGAGTCAATGAGCAGTTCTTC.

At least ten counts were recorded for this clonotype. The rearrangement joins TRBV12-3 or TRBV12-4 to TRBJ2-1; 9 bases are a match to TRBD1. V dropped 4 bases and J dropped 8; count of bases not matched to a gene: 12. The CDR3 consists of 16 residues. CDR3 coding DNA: TGTGCCAGCAGTTCCTTACAGGGGGCTTCACATCATGAGCAGTTCTTC. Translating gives CASSSLQGASHHEQFF.

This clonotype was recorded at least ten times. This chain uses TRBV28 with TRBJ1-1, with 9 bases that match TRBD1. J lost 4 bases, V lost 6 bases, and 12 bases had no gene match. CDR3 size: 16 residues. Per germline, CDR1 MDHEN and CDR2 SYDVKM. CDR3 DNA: TGTGCCAGCAGCCGTCCCGGGACAGGGACAGGCACTGAAGCTTTCTTT. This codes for CASSRPGTGTGTEAFF.

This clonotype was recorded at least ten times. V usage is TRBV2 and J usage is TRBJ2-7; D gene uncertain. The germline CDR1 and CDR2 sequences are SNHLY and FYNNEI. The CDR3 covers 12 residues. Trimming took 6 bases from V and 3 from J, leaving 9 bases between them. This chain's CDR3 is CASRADGYEQYF. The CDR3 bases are TGTGCCAGCAGGGCCGACGGCTACGAGCAGTACTTC.